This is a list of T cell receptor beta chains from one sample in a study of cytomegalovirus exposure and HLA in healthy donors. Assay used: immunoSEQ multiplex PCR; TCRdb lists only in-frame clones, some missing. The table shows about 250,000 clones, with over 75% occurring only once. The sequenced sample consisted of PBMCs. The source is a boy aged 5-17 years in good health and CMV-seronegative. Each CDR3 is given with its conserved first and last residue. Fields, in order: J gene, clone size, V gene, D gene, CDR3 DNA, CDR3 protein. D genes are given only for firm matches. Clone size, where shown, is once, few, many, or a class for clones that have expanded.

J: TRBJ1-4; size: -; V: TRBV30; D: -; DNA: TGTGCCTGGAGGTCCGGGAGAAGGAATGAAAAACTGTTTTTT; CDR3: CAWRSGRRNEKLFF
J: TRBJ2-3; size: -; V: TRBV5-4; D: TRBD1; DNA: TGTGCCAGCAGCTTGGTTGTCGGGACAGTTAACACAGATACGCAGTATTTT; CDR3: CASSLVVGTVNTDTQYF
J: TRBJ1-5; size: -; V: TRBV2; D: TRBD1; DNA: TGTGCCAGCAACGCGGGACAGGTCAATCAGCCCCAGCATTTT; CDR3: CASNAGQVNQPQHF
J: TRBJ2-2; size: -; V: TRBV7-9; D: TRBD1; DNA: TGTTCCAGCAGCTTGGGACAGGTTAACACCGGGGAGCTGTTTTTT; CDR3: CSSSLGQVNTGELFF
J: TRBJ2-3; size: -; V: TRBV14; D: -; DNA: TGTGCCAGCAGCCAAGCCTTAGGAGGCAGCACAGATACGCAGTATTTT; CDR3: CASSQALGGSTDTQYF
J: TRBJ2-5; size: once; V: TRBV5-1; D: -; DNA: TGCGCCAGCAGCCCCCAGGCGAGAGACCCGCGGACCCAGTACTTC; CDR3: CASSPQARDPRTQYF
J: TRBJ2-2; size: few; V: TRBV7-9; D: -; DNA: TGTGCCAGCAGCTCAGAAAACACCGGGGAGCTGTTTTTT; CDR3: CASSSENTGELFF
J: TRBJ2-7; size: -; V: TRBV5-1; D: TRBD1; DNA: TGCGCCAGCAGCTCCGGGACAGGGGGCCTCGAGCAGTACTTC; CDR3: CASSSGTGGLEQYF
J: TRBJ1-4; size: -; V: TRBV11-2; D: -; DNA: TGTGCCAGCAGCCTAACGCGGCAGATTGCAACTAATGAAAAACTGTTTTTT; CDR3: CASSLTRQIATNEKLFF
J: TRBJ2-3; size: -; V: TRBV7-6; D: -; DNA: TGTGCCAGCAGCTTCGGGGGCACAGATACGCAGTATTTT; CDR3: CASSFGGTDTQYF
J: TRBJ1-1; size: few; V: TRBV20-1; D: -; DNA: TGCAGTGCTAGGGGGCGACAGCTTGCTTTCTTT; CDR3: CSARGRQLAFF
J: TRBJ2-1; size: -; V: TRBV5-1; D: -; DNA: TGCGCCAGCAGCTTGGAAACAGCAATGAACAATGAGCAGTTCTTC; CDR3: CASSLETAMNNEQFF
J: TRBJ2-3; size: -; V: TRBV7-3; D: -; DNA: TGTGCCAGCAGCTTAAATGGCGGCCGCTTTGATACGCAGTATTTT; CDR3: CASSLNGGRFDTQYF
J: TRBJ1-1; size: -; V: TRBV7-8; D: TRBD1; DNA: TGTGCCAGCAGCAGTTCAGGGGGCTTGAGCACTGAAGCTTTCTTT; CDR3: CASSSSGGLSTEAFF
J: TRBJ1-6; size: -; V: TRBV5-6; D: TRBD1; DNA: TGTGCCAGCAGCCAGGGGGGTCTAGTTGGATCACCCCTCCACTTT; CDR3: CASSQGGLVGSPLHF
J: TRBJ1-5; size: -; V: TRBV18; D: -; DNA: TGTGCCAGCTCACCATGGCAGGCAAATCAGCCCCAGCATTTT; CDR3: CASSPWQANQPQHF
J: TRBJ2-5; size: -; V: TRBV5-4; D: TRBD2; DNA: TGTGCCAGCAGCCCGGGGGTCGCGCGGGGGTACCAAGAGACCCAGTACTTC; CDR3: CASSPGVARGYQETQYF
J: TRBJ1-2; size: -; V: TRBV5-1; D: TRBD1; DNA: TGCGCCAGCAGCTTGCAGGGGGCGGACTATGGCTACACCTTC; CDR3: CASSLQGADYGYTF
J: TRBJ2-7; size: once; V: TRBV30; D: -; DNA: TGTGCCTGGAGTGTAGGCGGGACAGCCTACGAGCAGTACTTC; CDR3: CAWSVGGTAYEQYF
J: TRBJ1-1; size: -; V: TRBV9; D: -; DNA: TGTGCCAGCAGCACTGGGGGGGTATTGGAAGCTTTCTTT; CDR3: CASSTGGVLEAFF
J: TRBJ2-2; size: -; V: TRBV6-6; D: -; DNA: TGTGCCAGCAGTCGGGGTGCTAGGGGGGAGCTGTTTTTT; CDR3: CASSRGARGELFF
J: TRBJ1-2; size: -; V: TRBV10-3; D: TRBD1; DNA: TGTGCCATCAGTACCCAGACAGGGGGCCGCTATGGCTACACCTTC; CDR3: CAISTQTGGRYGYTF
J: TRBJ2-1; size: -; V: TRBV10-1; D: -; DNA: TGCGCCAGCAGTGAGTCGTTTGCAGGGGAGACCTACAATGAGCAGTTCTTC; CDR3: CASSESFAGETYNEQFF
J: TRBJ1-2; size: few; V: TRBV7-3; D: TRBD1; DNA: TGTGCCAGCAGCTTACCGGGACAGGGGGCATTCGGCTACACCTTC; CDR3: CASSLPGQGAFGYTF
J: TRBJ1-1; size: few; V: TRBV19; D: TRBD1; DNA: TGTGCCAGTAGTGCCCTGACAGGGGCCACTGAAGCTTTCTTT; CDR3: CASSALTGATEAFF
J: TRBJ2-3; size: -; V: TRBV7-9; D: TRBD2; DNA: TGTGCCAGTGGAAGACTAGCGGGGGAAACAGGTACGCAGTATTTT; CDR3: CASGRLAGETGTQYF
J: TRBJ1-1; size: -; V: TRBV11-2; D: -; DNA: TGTGCCAGCAGCTCTGGTCGGTTTGGACAGAGAAGTCAGAACACTGAAGCTTTCTTT; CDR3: CASSSGRFGQRSQNTEAFF
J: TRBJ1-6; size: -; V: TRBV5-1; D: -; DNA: TGCGCCAGCAGCTCAAACAGGGAGGGGTCACCCCTCCACTTT; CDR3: CASSSNREGSPLHF
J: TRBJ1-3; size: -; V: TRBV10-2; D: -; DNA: TGCGCCAGCAGTGCGGGAAGGAGGGAAAACTCTGGAAACACCATATATTTT; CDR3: CASSAGRRENSGNTIYF
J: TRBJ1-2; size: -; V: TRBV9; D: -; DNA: TGTGCCAGCAGCGTATGGCAGGGCGGCTACACCTTC; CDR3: CASSVWQGGYTF
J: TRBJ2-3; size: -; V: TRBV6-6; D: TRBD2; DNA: TGTGCCAGCAGTTCACCGGGACTAGGGCAGGATACGCAGTATTTT; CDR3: CASSSPGLGQDTQYF
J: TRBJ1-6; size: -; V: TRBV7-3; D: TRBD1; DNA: TGTGCCAGCAGCTTAACGGACAGGGGTTCACCCCTCCACTTT; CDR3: CASSLTDRGSPLHF
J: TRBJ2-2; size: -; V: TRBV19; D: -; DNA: TGTGCCAGTAGTATGGCAGGGAAGGGGACCGGGGAGCTGTTTTTT; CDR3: CASSMAGKGTGELFF
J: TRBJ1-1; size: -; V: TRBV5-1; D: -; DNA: TGCGCCAGCAGCTTGGGGTTTCAGGGAAGGACTGAAGCTTTCTTT; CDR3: CASSLGFQGRTEAFF
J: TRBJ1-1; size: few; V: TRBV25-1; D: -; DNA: TGTGCCAGCAGGGGGTTGGGCAGGGGCTCCACTGAAGCTTTCTTT; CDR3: CASRGLGRGSTEAFF
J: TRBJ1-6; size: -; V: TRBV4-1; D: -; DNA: TGCGCCAGCAGCCAGGGGGCGGGTCGGCTAAATTCACCCCTCCACTTT; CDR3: CASSQGAGRLNSPLHF
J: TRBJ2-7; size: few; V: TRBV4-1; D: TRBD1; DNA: TGCGCCAGCAGCCAAGCCCCTCCGGGACAGGGCCACTACGAGCAGTACTTC; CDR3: CASSQAPPGQGHYEQYF
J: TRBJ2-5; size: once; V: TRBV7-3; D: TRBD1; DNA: TGTGCCAGCAGCTTAGGCAGGGGGCTAGAGACCCAGTACTTC; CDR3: CASSLGRGLETQYF
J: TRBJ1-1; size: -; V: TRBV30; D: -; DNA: TGTGCCTGGAGTGTACTCGTCGGGGGGACTCAAGCTTTCTTT; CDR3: CAWSVLVGGTQAFF
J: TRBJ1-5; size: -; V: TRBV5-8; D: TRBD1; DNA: TGTGCCAGCAGCTTGGACAGGGGGGCGGGAGATGGTCAGCCCCAGCATTTT; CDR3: CASSLDRGAGDGQPQHF
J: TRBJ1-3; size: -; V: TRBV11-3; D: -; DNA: TGTGCCAGCAGCTTAAGGACAGACGGAAACACCATATATTTT; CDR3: CASSLRTDGNTIYF
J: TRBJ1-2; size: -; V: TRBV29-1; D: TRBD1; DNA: TGCAGCGTTCTGATGACAGGGGCGCGGGGCTACACCTTC; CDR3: CSVLMTGARGYTF
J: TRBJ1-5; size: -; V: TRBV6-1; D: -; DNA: TGTGCCAGCAGTGTTACAGAAAATAGCAATCAGCCCCAGCATTTT; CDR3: CASSVTENSNQPQHF
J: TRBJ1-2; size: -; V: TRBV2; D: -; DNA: TGTGCCAGCAGTGAGTGGCAGTTTAACTATGGCTACACCTTC; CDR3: CASSEWQFNYGYTF
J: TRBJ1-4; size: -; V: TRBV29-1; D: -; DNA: TGCAGCGTTCGTCAGACTAATGAAAAACTGTTTTTT; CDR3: CSVRQTNEKLFF
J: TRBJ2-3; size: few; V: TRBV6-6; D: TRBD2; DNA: TGTGCCAGCAGTTACGCGGGAGGAGTTTCAGATACGCAGTATTTT; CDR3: CASSYAGGVSDTQYF
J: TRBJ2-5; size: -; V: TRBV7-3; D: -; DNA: TGTGCCAGCAGCTTAGAGGGTCAAGAGACCCAGTACTTC; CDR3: CASSLEGQETQYF
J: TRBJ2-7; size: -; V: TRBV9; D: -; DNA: TGTGCCAGCAGCGCCGGCTACGAGCAGTACTTC; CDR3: CASSAGYEQYF
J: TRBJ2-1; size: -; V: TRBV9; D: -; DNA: TGTGCCAGCAGCGTAGGGACGGACTCCACCTCACTCGAGACTAACAATGAGCAGTTCTTC; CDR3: CASSVGTDSTSLETNNEQFF
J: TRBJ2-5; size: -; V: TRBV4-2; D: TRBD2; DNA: TGTGCCAGCAGCTGGGGGGGAGAGACCCAGTACTTC; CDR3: CASSWGGETQYF
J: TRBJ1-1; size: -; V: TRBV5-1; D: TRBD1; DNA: TGCGCCAGCAGCTTAGACAGGGGCACTGAAGCTTTCTTT; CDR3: CASSLDRGTEAFF
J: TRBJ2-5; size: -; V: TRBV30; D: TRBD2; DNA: TGTGCCTGGAGCCCCATCCGCGGGAGGGCCCATGAGACCCAGTACTTC; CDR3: CAWSPIRGRAHETQYF
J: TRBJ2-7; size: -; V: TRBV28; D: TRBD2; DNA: TGTGCCAGCAGTTTAGCGGGAGAGGGCATCTACGAGCAGTACTTC; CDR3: CASSLAGEGIYEQYF
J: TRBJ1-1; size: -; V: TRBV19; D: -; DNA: TGTGCCAGTATTGGGCAGGGTTTGAGAGCTTTCTTT; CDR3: CASIGQGLRAFF